What follows is one TCR beta chain and its context. The target antigen is unknown. The data derive from a study of glioma-infiltrating T cells. Study-level points and caveats: Tissue-blood divergence was below expectation in non-neoplastic patients, above in gliomas. CDR3 overlap between tissue and blood was very small.

Amplification of TCR alpha and beta CDR3 regions from RNA used iRepertoire nested multiplex PCR. Input was roughly 100-450 ng of tissue mRNA or PBMC total RNA. From the multiplex PCR reads, TCRdb called clonotypes with MiXCR, one entry per CDR3 protein. The profile covers about 180,000 distinct CDR3 sequences, with more than 35% appearing a single time and 5.2% taken by the ten largest. The trim removed 9 bases at V and 11 bases at J, leaving 19 bases unmatched. Germline-derived CDR1 and CDR2 are MNHEY and SMNVEV (reference sequence). The CDR3 runs 16 residues. The sample taken for sequencing was glioma tissue, nonneoplastic brain tissue, or PBMCs (not recorded which). The TCR was taken from a human donor with low-grade glioma or glioblastoma, undergoing nonglioma brain surgery, or in good health (not recorded which). V usage is TRBV27 and J usage is TRBJ2-1; 10 bases match TRBD2. In nucleotides, the CDR3 is TGTGCCAGAAGTCCCTCCACCCGGACTAGCGGACTTCAGCAGTTCTTC. Amino acid sequence: CARSPSTRTSGLQQFF.